This T cell receptor (beta chain) derives from a study of human T cells and chemical hapten exposure. V was shortened by 4 bases and J by 0 bases, with 12 bases between the two germline ends. Germline V gives CDR1 LGHDT, CDR2 YNNKEL (reference sequence). The CDR3 totals 15 residues. TCRdb fed the RACE reads into MiXCR, producing one record per CDR3 protein. Of 62,000 or so distinct CDR3 sequences listed, 8% to 13% are singletons. The time point here: patch test 3, about 24 weeks after DPC sensitization. Treatment specified: therapeutic diphenylcyclopropenone sensitization with weekly scalp DPC. This clonotype occurred a few times.

Sequences were derived from whole blood, sampled in connection with sensitization to the hapten diphenylcyclopropenone (DPC). The source is a young woman with alopecia areata. Some clones in this sample may be carry-over from other donors' samples. This rearrangement joins TRBV3-1 to TRBJ1-1; D possibly corresponds to TRBD1 (5 bases). The CDR3 protein is CASSPLVGLNTEAFF. For the CDR3, the DNA is TGTGCCAGCAGCCCGCTCGTGGGACTGAACACTGAAGCTTTCTTT.